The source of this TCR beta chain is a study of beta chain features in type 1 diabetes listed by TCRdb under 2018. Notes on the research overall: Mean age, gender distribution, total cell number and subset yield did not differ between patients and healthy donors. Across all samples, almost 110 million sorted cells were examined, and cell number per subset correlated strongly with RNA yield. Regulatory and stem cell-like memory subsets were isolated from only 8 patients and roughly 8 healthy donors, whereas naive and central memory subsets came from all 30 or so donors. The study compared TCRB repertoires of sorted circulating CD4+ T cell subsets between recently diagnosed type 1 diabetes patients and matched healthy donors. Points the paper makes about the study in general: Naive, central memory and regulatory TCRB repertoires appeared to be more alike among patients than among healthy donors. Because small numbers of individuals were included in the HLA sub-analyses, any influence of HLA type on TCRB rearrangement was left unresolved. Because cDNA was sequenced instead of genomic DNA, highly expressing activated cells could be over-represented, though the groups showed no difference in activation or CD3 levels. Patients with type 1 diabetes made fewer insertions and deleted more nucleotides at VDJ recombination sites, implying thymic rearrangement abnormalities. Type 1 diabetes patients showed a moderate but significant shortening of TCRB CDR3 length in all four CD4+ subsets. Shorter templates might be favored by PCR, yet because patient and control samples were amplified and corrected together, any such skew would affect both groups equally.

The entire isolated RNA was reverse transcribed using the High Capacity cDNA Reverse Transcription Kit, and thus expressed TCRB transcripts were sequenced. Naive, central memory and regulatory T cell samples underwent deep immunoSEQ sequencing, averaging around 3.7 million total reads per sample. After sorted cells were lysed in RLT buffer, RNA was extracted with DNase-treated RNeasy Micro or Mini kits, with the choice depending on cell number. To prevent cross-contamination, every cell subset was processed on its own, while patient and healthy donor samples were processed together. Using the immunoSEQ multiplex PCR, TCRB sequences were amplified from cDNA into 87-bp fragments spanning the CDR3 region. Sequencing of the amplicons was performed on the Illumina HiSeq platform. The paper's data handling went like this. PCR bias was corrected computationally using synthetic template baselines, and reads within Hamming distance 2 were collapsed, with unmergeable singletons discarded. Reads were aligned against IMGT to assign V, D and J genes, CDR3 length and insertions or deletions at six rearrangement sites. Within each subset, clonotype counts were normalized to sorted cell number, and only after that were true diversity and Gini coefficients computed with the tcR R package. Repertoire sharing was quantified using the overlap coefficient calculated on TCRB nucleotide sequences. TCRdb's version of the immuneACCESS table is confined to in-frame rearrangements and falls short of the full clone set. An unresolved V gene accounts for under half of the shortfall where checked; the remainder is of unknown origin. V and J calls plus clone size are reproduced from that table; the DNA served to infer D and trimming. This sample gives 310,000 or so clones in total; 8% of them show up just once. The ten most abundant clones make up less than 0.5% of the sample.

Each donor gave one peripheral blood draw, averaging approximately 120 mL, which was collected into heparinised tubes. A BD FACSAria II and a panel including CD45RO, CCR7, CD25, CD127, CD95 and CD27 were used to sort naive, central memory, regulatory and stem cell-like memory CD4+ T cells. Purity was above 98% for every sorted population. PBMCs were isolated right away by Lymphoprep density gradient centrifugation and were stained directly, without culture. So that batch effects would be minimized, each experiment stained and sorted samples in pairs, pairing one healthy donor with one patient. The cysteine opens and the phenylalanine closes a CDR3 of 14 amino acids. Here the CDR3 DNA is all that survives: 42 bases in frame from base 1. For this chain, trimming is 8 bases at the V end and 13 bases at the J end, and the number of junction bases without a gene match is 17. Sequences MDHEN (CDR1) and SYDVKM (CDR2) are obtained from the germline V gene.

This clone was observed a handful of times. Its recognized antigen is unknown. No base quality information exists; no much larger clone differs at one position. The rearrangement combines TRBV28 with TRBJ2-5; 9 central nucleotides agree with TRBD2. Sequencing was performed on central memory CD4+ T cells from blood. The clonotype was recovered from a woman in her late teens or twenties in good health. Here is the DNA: TGTGCCAGCGGATCACCGGGACTAGCAGGTTCGGGGTACTTC. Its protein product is CASGSPGLAGSGYF.